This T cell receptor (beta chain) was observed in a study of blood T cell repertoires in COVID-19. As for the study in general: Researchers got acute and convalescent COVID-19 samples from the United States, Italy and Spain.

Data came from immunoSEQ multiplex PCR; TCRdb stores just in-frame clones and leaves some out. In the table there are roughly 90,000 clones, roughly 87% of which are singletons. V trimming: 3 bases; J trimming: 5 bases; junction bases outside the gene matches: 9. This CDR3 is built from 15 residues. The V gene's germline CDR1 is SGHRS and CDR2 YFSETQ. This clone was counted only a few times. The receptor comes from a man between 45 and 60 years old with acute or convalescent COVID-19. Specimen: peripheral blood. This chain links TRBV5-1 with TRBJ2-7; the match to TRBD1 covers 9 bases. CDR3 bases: TGCGCCAGCAGCTGGCTAGGACAGGGGACAGACGAGCAGTACTTC. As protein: CASSWLGQGTDEQYF.